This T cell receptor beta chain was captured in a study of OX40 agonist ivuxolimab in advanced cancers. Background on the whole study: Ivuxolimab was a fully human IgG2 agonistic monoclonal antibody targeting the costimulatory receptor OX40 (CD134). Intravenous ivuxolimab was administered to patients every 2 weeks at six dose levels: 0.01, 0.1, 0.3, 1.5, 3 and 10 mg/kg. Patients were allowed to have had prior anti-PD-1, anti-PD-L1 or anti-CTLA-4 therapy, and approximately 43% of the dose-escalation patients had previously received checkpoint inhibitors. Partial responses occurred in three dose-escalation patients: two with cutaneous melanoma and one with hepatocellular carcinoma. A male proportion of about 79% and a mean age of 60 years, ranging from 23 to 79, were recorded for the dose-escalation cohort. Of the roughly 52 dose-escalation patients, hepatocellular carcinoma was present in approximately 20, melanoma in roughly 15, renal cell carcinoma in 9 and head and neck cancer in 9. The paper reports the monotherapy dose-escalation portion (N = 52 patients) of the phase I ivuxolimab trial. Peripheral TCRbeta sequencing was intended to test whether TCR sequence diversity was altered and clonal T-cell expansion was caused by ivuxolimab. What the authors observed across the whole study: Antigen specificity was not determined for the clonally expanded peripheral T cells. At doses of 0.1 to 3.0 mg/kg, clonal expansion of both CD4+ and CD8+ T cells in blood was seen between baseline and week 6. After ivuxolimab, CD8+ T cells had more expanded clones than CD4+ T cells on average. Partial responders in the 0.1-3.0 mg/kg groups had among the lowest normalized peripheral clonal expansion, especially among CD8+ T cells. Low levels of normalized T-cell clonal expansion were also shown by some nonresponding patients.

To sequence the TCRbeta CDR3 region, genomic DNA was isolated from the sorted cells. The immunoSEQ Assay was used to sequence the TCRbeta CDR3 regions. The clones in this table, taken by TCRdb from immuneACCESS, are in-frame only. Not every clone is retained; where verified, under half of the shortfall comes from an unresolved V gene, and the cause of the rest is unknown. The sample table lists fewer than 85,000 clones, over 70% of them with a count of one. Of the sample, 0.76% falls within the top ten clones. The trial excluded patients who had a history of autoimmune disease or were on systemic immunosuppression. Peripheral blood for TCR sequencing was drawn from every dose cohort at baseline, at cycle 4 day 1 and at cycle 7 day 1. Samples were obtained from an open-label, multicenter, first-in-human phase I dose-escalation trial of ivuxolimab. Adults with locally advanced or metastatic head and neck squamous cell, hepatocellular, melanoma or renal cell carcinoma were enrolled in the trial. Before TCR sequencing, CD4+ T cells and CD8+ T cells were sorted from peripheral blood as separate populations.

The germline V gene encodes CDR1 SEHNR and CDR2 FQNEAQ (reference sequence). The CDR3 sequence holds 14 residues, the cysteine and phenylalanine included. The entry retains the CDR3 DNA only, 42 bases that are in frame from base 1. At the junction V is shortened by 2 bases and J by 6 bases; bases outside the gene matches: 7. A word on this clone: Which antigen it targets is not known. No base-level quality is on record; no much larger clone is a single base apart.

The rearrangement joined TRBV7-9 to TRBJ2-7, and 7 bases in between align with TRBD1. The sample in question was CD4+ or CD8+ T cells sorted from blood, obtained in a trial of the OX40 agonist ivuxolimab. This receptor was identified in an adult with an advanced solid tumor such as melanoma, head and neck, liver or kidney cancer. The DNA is TGTGCCAGCAGCTTATTCACAGGGGTTACCGAGCAGTACTTC. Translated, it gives CASSLFTGVTEQYF.